Sequencing of this T cell receptor (beta chain) was carried out in a study of T-cell reconstitution after alpha-beta-depleted transplantation in children. The CDR3 consists of 14 residues. Germline CDR1 reads SGHRS; CDR2 reads YFSETQ. About this clonotype: A much larger clonotype is one base distant, so this may be a read error.

A library of TCRbeta sequences, prepared with unique molecular identifiers, was generated. TCRdb ran MiXCR on the PCR reads and lists one entry per CDR3 protein. The table shows roughly 590,000 distinct CDR3 sequences, with around 16% occurring only once. The J gene is TRBJ1-1, the V gene TRBV5-1; 8 bases match TRBD1. This TCR derives from a human donor who donated a stem cell graft to a child with acute myeloid leukemia. Material: PBMCs from the stem cell graft donor, obtained from the stem cell graft. CDR3 region: CASTLGQANIEAFF. The CDR3 DNA reads TGCGCCAGCACCTTGGGACAGGCAAACATTGAAGCTTTCTTT.